The present T cell receptor (beta chain) was sequenced within a study of Siglec-9 on CD8 T cells in melanoma. Study-wide results and caveats: Siglec-9 reportedly marks and regulates an effector memory CD8+ T-cell subset apparently accumulating in melanoma tumors.

Of note for this clone: The antigen remains undetermined.

Clones were read by immunoSEQ multiplex PCR, and TCRdb kept only the in-frame ones, dropping some. The data show some 39,000 clones, with roughly four fifths seen just once and approximately 1.7% held by the top ten. Germline V gives CDR1 MGHRA, CDR2 YSYEKL. V was trimmed by 4 bases and J by 4 bases, leaving 11 bases between them. The CDR3 contains 13 residues. This sequence joins TRBV4-1 and TRBJ2-7; the D gene is possibly TRBD2 (5 bases). This sequence was found in a human donor in good health. Material for sequencing was Siglec-9- CD8+ T cells sorted from blood. The CDR3: CASSPLEGYEQYF. CDR3 DNA sequence: TGCGCCAGCAGCCCCCTCGAGGGATACGAGCAGTACTTC.